This T cell receptor beta chain was profiled in a study of T cell responses to AZD1222 COVID-19 vaccine. At the level of the study: Second doses at about 4 or about 12 weeks were pooled.

Here immunoSEQ multiplex PCR was the method, and the copy in TCRdb shows in-frame clones only, minus some. Of about 140,000 clones listed, about 92% are singletons. The ends were cut back, 5 bases at V and 1 base at J, with 15 bases in the middle. The CDR3 sequence is 15 residues long. Germline CDR1 and CDR2: SGHAT and FQNNGV. The J gene is TRBJ2-7, the V gene TRBV11-2; either TRBD1 or TRBD2 may fit D (5 bases each). The source material was peripheral blood, sampled on day 0 of AZD1222 vaccination. The clonotype was recovered from an adult in good health. The CDR3 reads CASSQEWDGSYEQYF. Here the CDR3 DNA reads TGTGCCAGCAGCCAGGAGTGGGACGGGTCCTACGAGCAGTACTTC.